Listed below are T cell receptor beta chains from one sample, sequenced in a study of T cell repertoires in cytomegalovirus infection. For these receptors, no antigen is known. TCRdb re-derived calls from the reads in MiXCR, one entry per CDR3 protein. The repertoire has 650,000 to 850,000 distinct CDR3 sequences, almost 30% of them found once; the top ten carry around 12%. Sequences were derived from cultured CD8+ T cells from PBMCs, sampled from culture after CMV antigen stimulation. The source of these receptors is a human donor in good health (CMV status not recorded). Some clones in this sample may be carry-over from other donors' samples. Each CDR3 is given with its conserved first and last residue. The order of the fields is clone size, J gene, D gene, V gene, CDR3 DNA, CDR3 protein. D genes are given only for firm matches. The size field is filled for only some rows; it gives once, few, many or a size class.

NA TRBJ1-2 NA TRBV6-5 TGTGCCAGCAGTTTTTTAAGCGGGGACTACTATGGCTACACCTTC CASSFLSGDYYGYTF
NA TRBJ1-1 TRBD1 TRBV29-1 TGCAGCGTTGAGAGGGACAGTCCGAACACTGAAGCTTTCTTT CSVERDSPNTEAFF
many TRBJ1-4 NA TRBV12-3/TRBV12-4 TGTGCCAGCAGTTTACGGTCAGGGGCCCCCCTTGAAAAACTGTTTTTT CASSLRSGAPLEKLFF
NA TRBJ1-1 NA TRBV2 TGTGCCAGCCCGGGCCTTCCTACTGAAGCTTTCTTT CASPGLPTEAFF
few TRBJ1-2 NA TRBV14 TGTGCCAGCAGCCAAGAGATCGCCTATAACTATGGCTACACCTTC CASSQEIAYNYGYTF
NA TRBJ2-3 NA TRBV29-1 TGCAGCGTTAGTGAAGGGACAGATACGCAGTATTTT CSVSEGTDTQYF
NA TRBJ1-2 NA TRBV6-5 TGTGCCAGCAGTCCACTACAGGGAAGTAGCTATGGCTACACCTTC CASSPLQGSSYGYTF
NA TRBJ2-3 TRBD2 TRBV27 TGTGCCAGCAGTCTACTAGCGCGGGACACAGATACGCAGTATTTT CASSLLARDTDTQYF
NA TRBJ2-1 NA TRBV5-1 TGCGCCAGCAAAGACGTCAATGAGCAGTTCTTC CASKDVNEQFF
NA TRBJ1-4 NA TRBV10-2 TGCGCCAGCAGTGAGTCGGGGGTCACTAATGAAAAACTGTTTTTT CASSESGVTNEKLFF
many TRBJ2-3 TRBD2 TRBV7-9 TGTGCCAGCAGCTCTAGCCGTTTTCGTCTAGCGGGGGACACAGATACGCAGTATTTT CASSSSRFRLAGDTDTQYF
many TRBJ1-2 NA TRBV7-2 TGTGCCAGCAGCCCCGGGGGGGACTATGGCTACACCTTC CASSPGGDYGYTF
many TRBJ1-1 TRBD1 TRBV28 TGTGCCAGCAGTCCTATCCTCAGGGGGGGCCTGAACACTGAAGCTTTCTTT CASSPILRGGLNTEAFF
NA TRBJ1-3 NA TRBV29-1 TGCAGCGTTGGTCAGGGCCTTAGCTCTGGAAACACCATATATTTT CSVGQGLSSGNTIYF
few TRBJ1-2 TRBD1 TRBV7-3 TGTGCCAGTTCGGGACAGGGGGAATATGGCTACACCTTC CASSGQGEYGYTF
once TRBJ2-1 NA TRBV19 TGTGCCAGTAGTATAGAGGAAGGGGGTAATACTGAGCAGTTCTTC CASSIEEGGNTEQFF
NA TRBJ1-2 NA TRBV5-1 TGCGCCAGCAGCATCGACAGCTTTTCTGGCTACACCTTC CASSIDSFSGYTF
NA TRBJ2-1 NA TRBV29-1 TGCAGCGTTGAAGGGAGGGTCAATGAGCAGTTCTTC CSVEGRVNEQFF
NA TRBJ1-1 NA TRBV7-9 TGTGCCAGCAGCGTTCCCGCAAATACTGAAGCTTTCTTT CASSVPANTEAFF
NA TRBJ2-1 TRBD2 TRBV19 TGTGCCAGTAGTGGGGGGACTAGCGGGGGATCCTACAATGAGCAGTTCTTC CASSGGTSGGSYNEQFF
few TRBJ2-7 NA TRBV6-1 TGTGCCAGCAGTGATCCCGGAGAGGGTGCATACGAGCAGTACTTC CASSDPGEGAYEQYF
few TRBJ1-6 NA TRBV27 TGTGCCAGCAGTCGTACCTATAATTCACCCCTCCACTTT CASSRTYNSPLHF
few TRBJ2-2 NA TRBV29-1 TGCAGCGTTGTGGCGGAAACCGGGGAGCTGTTTTTT CSVVAETGELFF
few TRBJ2-3 NA TRBV13 TGTGCCAGCAGCTTAGGGGGGACTCCCGTCGCTGATACCCGCACAGATACGCAGTATTTT CASSLGGTPVADTRTDTQYF
NA TRBJ2-5 TRBD2 TRBV6-6 TGTGCCAGCAGAATTCTAGCGGGGGTTCTTGGAGAGACCCAGTACTTC CASRILAGVLGETQYF
NA TRBJ2-2 NA TRBV5-1 TGCGCCAGCAGATCGGGGAAGAACACCGGGGAGCTGTTTTTT CASRSGKNTGELFF
NA TRBJ1-5 TRBD1 TRBV7-8 TGTGCCAGCAGCAGCGACAGGGGAGTCGATCAGCCCCAGCATTTT CASSSDRGVDQPQHF
many TRBJ2-3 TRBD2 TRBV7-8 TGTGCCAGCAGCTTAGAACTAGCGGGGGACACAGATACGCAGTATTTT CASSLELAGDTDTQYF
many TRBJ1-1 NA TRBV7-2 TGTGCCAGCTTAAAGACAGTCTTGAACACTGAAGCTTTCTTT CASLKTVLNTEAFF
few TRBJ2-2 NA TRBV27 TGTGCCAGCAGTCCCATAGGGGATCGCGGGGAGCTGTTTTTT CASSPIGDRGELFF
few TRBJ1-1 NA TRBV11-2 TGTGCCAGCAGCTCCTGGGGGGTCAGAACTCCGAACACTGAAGCTTTCTTT CASSSWGVRTPNTEAFF
NA TRBJ2-3 TRBD2 TRBV27 TGTGCCAGCAGTTCCGCGGGAGTAACTTATACGCAGTATTTT CASSSAGVTYTQYF
few TRBJ1-1 NA TRBV11-1 TGTGCCAGCAGCTTAGCCTATGACACTGAAGCTTTCTTT CASSLAYDTEAFF
many TRBJ1-2 NA TRBV7-2 TGTGCCAGCAGCCACCCCCTGACAGCCGCAACTGGCGGCTACACCTTC CASSHPLTAATGGYTF
few TRBJ2-1 NA TRBV27 TGTGCCAGCAGTTTAAAACAGGGTGGTAATGAGCAGTTCTTC CASSLKQGGNEQFF